The sequence of this T cell receptor beta chain was determined in a study of CDR3 diversity in severe acne. TCRdb re-analysed the PCR reads in MiXCR, keeping a single row per CDR3 protein. Counted here are approximately 77,000 distinct CDR3 sequences, around 50% occurring once; the ten biggest clones make up under 14%. This clonotype was counted a few times. The sequenced sample consisted of blood. The TCR comes from a male donor with severe acne vulgaris.

CDR3 in DNA: TGTGCCAGCAGCTGGAGGGTTTTGGGACTAGCGCCCACCGGGGAGCTGTTTTTT. Protein product: CASSWRVLGLAPTGELFF. V is TRBV5-4 and J is TRBJ2-2; 10 bases agree with TRBD2. V lost 3 bases to trimming and J lost 4 bases; unmatched junction nucleotides: 12. From germline, CDR1 is SGHNT and CDR2 YYREEE (reference sequence). This CDR3 is 18 amino acids long. The entire variable domain, with the rest obtained from reference TRBV5-4 and TRBJ2-2, is as follows: ETGVTQSPTHLIKTRGQQVTLRCSSQSGHNTVSWYQQALGQGPQFIFQYYREEENGRGNFPPRFSGLQFPNYSSELNVNALELDDSALYLCASSWRVLGLAPTGELFFGEGSRLTVL.